The clone carrying this T cell receptor beta chain appeared once. Antigen unknown. This entry is derived from a study of PD-1 blockade in classical Hodgkin lymphoma. General study points: Newly diagnosed patients and complete responders had comparable diversity at baseline.

Only in-frame clones appear in the TCRdb table, and some are missing; sequencing was by immunoSEQ multiplex PCR. Here the sample spans 25,000 to 35,000 clones, over 55% being singletons. There was relapse after autologous stem cell transplantation in every patient, and there was variation in brentuximab vedotin exposure. Material: peripheral blood mononuclear cells (PBMCs), obtained before the second cycle of nivolumab. This receptor was identified in a human donor with classical Hodgkin lymphoma.

The CDR3 region is CASSETQDEQYF. The CDR3 DNA is TGCGCCAGCAGTGAGACCCAGGACGAGCAGTACTTC. V and J are TRBV10-1 and TRBJ2-7; no definite D call. Germline V gives CDR1 WNHNN, CDR2 SYGVQD (reference sequence). The length of the CDR3 is 12 residues. V shed 2 bases and J shed 5 bases, with 7 bases lying between them.